These 28 T cell receptor beta chains share one sample of origin, sequenced in a study of T cell repertoires in cytomegalovirus infection. No antigen is known for these receptors. TCRdb analysed the reads with MiXCR anew, one entry per CDR3 protein. Of about 340,000 distinct CDR3 sequences in the sample, almost 30% were seen once. Sample: cultured PBMCs, taken from culture after CMV antigen stimulation. These receptors were taken from a human donor in good health (CMV status not recorded). Some clones in this sample may be carry-over from other donors' samples.

This clonotype was seen a handful of times. V gene TRBV19 combines with J gene TRBJ1-1, with D perhaps matching TRBD1 (6 bases). Trimming took 5 bases from V and 5 from J, leaving 18 bases between them. Per the germline V gene, CDR1 is LNHDA and CDR2 is SQIVND (reference sequence). This CDR3 is built from 15 residues. In nucleotides, the CDR3 is TGTGCCAGTAGTTCCTACAGGGATTTTAGAACTGAAGCTTTCTTT. Protein product: CASSSYRDFRTEAFF.

V usage is TRBV5-1 and J usage is TRBJ1-3; TRBD1 agrees at 10 bases. The junction had 7 bases not matched to a gene; V was cut back by 4 bases and J by 0 bases. The CDR3 covers 17 residues. Germline assignment: CDR1 SGHRS and CDR2 YFSETQ. CDR3 loop: CASSLGTGANSGNTIYF. In nucleotides, the CDR3 is TGCGCCAGCAGCCTAGGGACAGGGGCTAACTCTGGAAACACCATATATTTT.

At least ten counts were recorded for this clonotype. This sequence joins TRBV7-9 and TRBJ2-7; unclear D gene. V gave up 5 bases and J gave up 0 bases, with 11 bases separating them. Germline CDR1 is SEHNR and CDR2 is FQNEAQ (reference sequence). The CDR3 runs 14 residues. DNA of the CDR3: TGTGCCAGCAGCCCTCCAATAAGCTCCTACGAGCAGTACTTC. This sequence encodes CASSPPISSYEQYF.

At least ten counts were recorded for this clonotype. V is TRBV7-2 and J is TRBJ2-3, with TRBD2 as a possible D gene (6 bases). Germline assignment: CDR1 SGHTA and CDR2 FQGNSA. V lost 1 base, J lost 4 bases, and 12 bases lay in between. This CDR3 has 15 amino acids. The CDR3 spells CASSLGLRGSDTQYF. CDR3 bases: TGTGCCAGCAGCTTAGGTCTTCGGGGGTCAGATACGCAGTATTTT.

The table lists this clonotype with a few counts. V is TRBV7-3 and J is TRBJ2-5; D is uncertain. The V end lost 6 bases, the J end lost 4 bases, and 12 bases lay between the germline ends. Germline CDR1 is SGHTA and CDR2 is FQGTGA. The CDR3 is 13 residues long. CDR3 sequence: CASSPTLGETQYF. Here the CDR3 DNA reads TGTGCCAGCAGTCCAACACTCGGAGAGACCCAGTACTTC.

As concerns this clonotype: One end of the junction varies from germline; a read error may be responsible. This chain links TRBV11-1 with TRBJ2-7; 8 bases are a match to TRBD2. The germline V gene encodes CDR1 SGHAT and CDR2 FQDESV (reference sequence). The CDR3 consists of 13 residues. CDR3 in amino acids: CVSGRPTSYEQYF. The CDR3 DNA reads as TGTGTCAGCGGGAGACCCACGTCCTACGAGCAGTACTTC. Drawing the rest from reference TRBV11-1 and TRBJ2-7, the complete variable domain is EAEVAQSPRYKITEKSQAVAFWCDPISGHATLYWYRQILGQGPELLVQFQDESVVDDSQLPKDRFSAERLKGVDSTLKIQPAELGDSAMYLCVSGRPTSYEQYFGPGTRLTVT.

The V call is TRBV12-3 or TRBV12-4, the J call TRBJ1-3; D might be TRBD1 (5 bases). V gave up 8 bases and J gave up 5 bases, with 34 bases separating them. The CDR3 contains 20 residues. CDR3 DNA sequence: TGTGCCAGCCTCCCCCCAAGGACAACCCTATTAGCCTTTCCCAGAAACACCATATATTTT. Protein product: CASLPPRTTLLAFPRNTIYF.

This clonotype was seen more than once but under ten times. The V and J genes are TRBV11-1 and TRBJ2-3, with 7 bases lining up with TRBD2. Looked up from germline, CDR1 is SGHAT and CDR2 is FQDESV (reference sequence). This CDR3 contains 16 residues. The ends lost 1 base at V and 2 bases at J; junction bases unmatched: 6. The CDR3 nucleotides are TGTGCCAGCAGCTTAGTTCCTAGCGGTTACACAGATACGCAGTATTTT. Translation gives CASSLVPSGYTDTQYF.

The rearrangement links TRBV6-1 to TRBJ1-5, with D unclear. The V gene's germline CDR1 is MNHNS and CDR2 SASEGT. V was shortened by 0 bases and J by 5 bases, with 11 bases between the two germline ends. The CDR3 totals 15 residues. This chain's CDR3 is CASSEAHAAYQPQHF. The CDR3 DNA is TGTGCCAGCAGTGAAGCGCATGCAGCCTATCAGCCCCAGCATTTT.

This clonotype was counted between two and nine times. DNA for the CDR3: TGTGCCAGCAGCCTTAAAGGGGACGGGACAGGGGGCTTTCACTATGGCTACACCTTC. Translated: CASSLKGDGTGGFHYGYTF. The chain links TRBV7-6 to TRBJ1-2; 12 nucleotides line up with TRBD1. From germline, CDR1 is SGHVS and CDR2 FNYEAQ. The CDR3 extends over 19 amino acids. V lost 5 bases and J lost 3; bases outside the gene matches: 16.

This clonotype was seen many times. This chain links TRBV6-6 with TRBJ1-1; D may be TRBD1 (5 bases). Trimming pared 0 bases from V and 1 base from J, leaving 18 bases between. This CDR3 has 18 residues. Germline assignment: CDR1 MNHNY and CDR2 SVGAGI (reference sequence). The CDR3 nucleotides are TGTGCCAGCAGTTACTCGAAGTCCAGACGGACAAAGAACACTGAAGCTTTCTTT. Protein product: CASSYSKSRRTKNTEAFF.

This clonotype came up a few times. V is TRBV5-4 and J is TRBJ2-4; perhaps TRBD1 as D (6 bases). Trimming cost V 4 bases and J 1 base, with 15 bases left between them. The CDR3 loop spans 16 amino acids. Germline V gene lookup returns CDR1 SGHNT and CDR2 YYREEE (reference sequence). The CDR3 spells CASSNTGWGAKNIQYF. DNA for the CDR3: TGTGCCAGCAGCAATACAGGGTGGGGGGCCAAAAACATTCAGTACTTC.

In this sample, this clonotype turned up a few times. V is TRBV6-5 and J is TRBJ1-1; D is perhaps TRBD1 (6 bases). The length of the CDR3 is 15 residues. V was clipped by 4 bases and J by 2 bases, with 14 bases between them. Germline CDR1 is MNHEY and CDR2 is SVGAGI. CDR3 sequence reads: CASSLTYRVNTEAFF. CDR3 coding DNA: TGTGCCAGCAGTTTGACATACAGGGTTAACACTGAAGCTTTCTTT.

The chain employs TRBV6-5 and TRBJ1-5, with 11 nucleotides matching TRBD1. The CDR3 is 12 amino acids. CDR1 and CDR2 from the germline V gene are MNHEY and SVGAGI. After removal of 8 bases from V and 6 bases from J, the junction contained 0 bases not matched to a gene. In nucleotides, the CDR3 is TGTGCCAGCGGGACAGGGGGTCAGCCCCAGCATTTT. It is translated as CASGTGGQPQHF.

Comment on this clonotype: A much larger clone lies one base from this, so it may be a read error. The chain uses TRBV4-1 and TRBJ1-5, with 9 bases that match TRBD1. In germline, CDR1 is MGHRA, CDR2 YSYEKL. There are 15 residues in the CDR3. CDR3 DNA: TGCGCCAGCAGCCAAGGCGGGACAGGGAACCAGCCCCAGCGTTTT. Protein: CASSQGGTGNQPQRF.

In this sample, this clonotype turned up many times. The V call is TRBV7-2, the J call TRBJ2-4, with D uncertain. This CDR3 is 14 amino acids long. Per germline, CDR1 SGHTA and CDR2 FQGNSA. The V end was cut by 4 bases, the J end by 0 bases, with 7 bases between. The CDR3 region is CASSSQLAKNIQYF. The CDR3 DNA is TGTGCCAGCAGCTCACAGCTAGCCAAAAACATTCAGTACTTC.

This chain uses TRBV5-6 with TRBJ2-7; D is perhaps TRBD2 (6 bases). This CDR3 contains 14 residues. In germline, CDR1 is SGHDT, CDR2 YYEEEE. The V gene lost 4 bases and the J gene lost 10 bases, with 21 bases spanning the gap. The DNA for the CDR3 is TGTGCCAGCAGCCCTTGGGACTTCAACCGACCCCAGTACTTC. Amino acids: CASSPWDFNRPQYF.

Many counts were recorded for this clonotype. The V call is TRBV10-3, the J call TRBJ2-1, with D tentatively TRBD1 (6 bases). Deletions cut 7 bases from V and 5 bases from J, with 6 bases between. CDR3 length equals 11 residues. CDR1 and CDR2 (germline): ENHRY, SYGVKD. CDR3 loop: CAIKGDNEQFF. The CDR3 nucleotides read TGTGCCATCAAGGGGGACAATGAGCAGTTCTTC.

There are a few counts of this clonotype. The chain has TRBV19 and TRBJ2-3, with D tentatively TRBD2 (6 bases). CDR1 is LNHDA and CDR2 is SQIVND in the germline V gene (reference sequence). V shed 9 bases and J shed 5 bases, with 18 bases lying between them. The CDR3 sequence is 14 residues long. The CDR3 is CASRGGLTGDTQYF. Here the CDR3 DNA reads TGTGCCAGCCGGGGAGGCTTAACTGGAGATACGCAGTATTTT. Using reference TRBV19 and TRBJ2-3 for the parts outside the CDR3, the full variable domain is DGGITQSPKYLFRKEGQNVTLSCEQNLNHDAMYWYRQDPGQGLRLIYYSQIVNDFQKGDIAEGYSVSREKKESFPLTVTSAQKNPTAFYLCASRGGLTGDTQYFGPGTRLTVL.

V usage is TRBV6-6 and J usage is TRBJ2-1; 8 bases fit TRBD2. The germline CDR1 and CDR2 sequences are MNHNY and SVGAGI (reference sequence). The CDR3 is 16 amino acids. The trim removed 2 bases at V and 0 bases at J, leaving 3 bases unmatched. Here the CDR3 DNA reads TGTGCCAGCAGTTACACCCTAGCGGGCTCCTACAATGAGCAGTTCTTC. Translated: CASSYTLAGSYNEQFF.

The chain couples TRBV20-1 to TRBJ1-1; D might be TRBD1 (6 bases). CDR1 and CDR2 (germline): DFQATT, SNEGSKA (reference sequence). V dropped 6 bases and J dropped 1 base, with 18 bases sitting between them. The CDR3 has 15 amino acids. The CDR3 spells CSANKGGSGNTEAFF. CDR3 nucleotides: TGCAGTGCCAATAAGGGGGGCTCGGGGAACACTGAAGCTTTCTTT.

This clonotype was detected only a few times. J is TRBJ2-6 and V is TRBV7-9; D is undetermined. CDR1 and CDR2 from the germline V gene are SEHNR and FQNEAQ (reference sequence). V lost 8 bases, J lost 1 base, and 12 bases lay in between. The CDR3 loop spans 15 amino acids. The CDR3 is CASLGSGSGANVLTF. CDR3 sequence (DNA): TGTGCCAGCCTTGGGTCCGGGTCTGGGGCCAACGTCCTGACTTTC.

The V call is TRBV11-2, the J call TRBJ2-4, with 7 bases lining up with TRBD2. The CDR3 length is 14 residues. CDR1 SGHAT and CDR2 FQNNGV come from the germline V gene. The V segment lost 8 bases and the J segment 4 bases; nucleotides outside the gene matches: 8. Here the CDR3 reads CASRDPGRKNIQYF. For the CDR3, the DNA is TGTGCCAGCCGGGACCCCGGGAGGAAAAACATTCAGTACTTC.

This clonotype was detected only a few times. The CDR3 bases are TGTGCCAGCAGCTCTGTGGGGGGCTCTGGGGCCAACGTCCTGACTTTC. This gives the protein CASSSVGGSGANVLTF. The chain combines TRBV28 with TRBJ2-6, with D maybe TRBD2 (6 bases). Germline lookup yields CDR1 MDHEN and CDR2 SYDVKM. The length of the CDR3 is 16 residues. Trimming took 6 bases from V and 0 from J, leaving 12 bases between them.

The rearrangement links TRBV5-1 to TRBJ2-4; 10 bases agree with TRBD2. V lost 4 bases, J lost 4 bases, and 17 bases stayed unmatched. Germline CDR1 and CDR2: SGHRS and YFSETQ. The CDR3 consists of 19 residues. In DNA form, the CDR3 reads TGCGCCAGCAGCATCTCACGAATATCTAGCGGGAGCCCTAAAAACATTCAGTACTTC. It is translated as CASSISRISSGSPKNIQYF.

The rearrangement links TRBV7-9 to TRBJ1-1; 7 positions match TRBD1. This CDR3 has 15 amino acids. With 0 bases clipped from V and 5 bases from J, the junction kept 6 bases outside the gene matches. CDR1 and CDR2 from the germline V gene are SEHNR and FQNEAQ (reference sequence). CDR3 in DNA: TGTGCCAGCAGCTTAGCCTACAGGGGAGGGACTGAAGCTTTCTTT. This sequence encodes CASSLAYRGGTEAFF.

The chain has TRBV5-5 and TRBJ1-1, with D perhaps matching TRBD1 (5 bases). This CDR3 spans 15 amino acids. Germline V CDR1 and CDR2: SGHKS, YYEKEE (reference sequence). V shed 0 bases and J shed 5 bases, with 14 bases lying between them. The CDR3 sequence is CASSLEKGRRTEAFF. The CDR3 region has the DNA TGTGCCAGCAGCTTGGAAAAGGGGAGGCGGACTGAAGCTTTCTTT.

The chain carries TRBV27 and TRBJ2-4; 9 bases map to TRBD2. V lost 2 bases to trimming and J lost 5 bases; unmatched junction nucleotides: 7. This CDR3 has 16 residues. Germline lookup yields CDR1 MNHEY and CDR2 SMNVEV (reference sequence). The CDR3, as DNA: TGTGCCAGCAGTTTACGGCTAGCGGGACGGCAAAACATTCAGTACTTC. Amino acids: CASSLRLAGRQNIQYF.